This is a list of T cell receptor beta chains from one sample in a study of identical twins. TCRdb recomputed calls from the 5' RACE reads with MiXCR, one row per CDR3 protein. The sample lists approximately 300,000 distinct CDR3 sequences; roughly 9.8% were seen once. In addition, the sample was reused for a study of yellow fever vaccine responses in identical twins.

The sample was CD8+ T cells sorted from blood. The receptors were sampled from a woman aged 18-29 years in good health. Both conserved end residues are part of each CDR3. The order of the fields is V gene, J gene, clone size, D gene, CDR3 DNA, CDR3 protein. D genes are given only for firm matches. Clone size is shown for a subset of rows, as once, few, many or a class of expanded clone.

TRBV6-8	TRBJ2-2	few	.	TGTGCCAGCATCACGAACACCGGGGAGCTGTTTTTT	CASITNTGELFF
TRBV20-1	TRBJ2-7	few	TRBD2	TGCAGTGCTAGATCTAGCGGGAGGATGTACGAGCAGTACTTC	CSARSSGRMYEQYF
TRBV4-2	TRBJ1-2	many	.	TGTGCCAGCAGCCAAGGGCCGGGTGACTATGGCTACACCTTC	CASSQGPGDYGYTF
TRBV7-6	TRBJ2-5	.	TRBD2	TGTGCCAGCAGCCCCCAATGGCCAGCGGGGGAGCTCCAAGAGACCCAGTACTTC	CASSPQWPAGELQETQYF
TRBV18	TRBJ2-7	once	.	TGTGCCAGCTCTCCCGGAGGGGTAGAGTACGAGCAGTACTTC	CASSPGGVEYEQYF
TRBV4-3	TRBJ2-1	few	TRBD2	TGCGCCAGCAGCCAAGTACTAGCGGGAGTCTACAATGAGCAGTTCTTC	CASSQVLAGVYNEQFF
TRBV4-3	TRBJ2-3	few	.	TGCGCCAGCAGCCAAACGACAGGATCGGTTACGCAGTATTTT	CASSQTTGSVTQYF
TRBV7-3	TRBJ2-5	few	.	TGTGCCAGCAGCTTAATTAGCGAAGAGACCCAGTACTTC	CASSLISEETQYF
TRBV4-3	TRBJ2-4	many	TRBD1	TGCGCCAGCAGCCAAGGGACAGGGACGGACATTCAGTACTTC	CASSQGTGTDIQYF
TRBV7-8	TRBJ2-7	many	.	TGTGCCAGCAGGGACAGCTACGAGCAGTACTTC	CASRDSYEQYF
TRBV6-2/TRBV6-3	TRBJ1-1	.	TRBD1	TGTGCCAGCAGTCCCCGGACAGGGGGCGCGGTGGACACTGAAGCTTTCTTT	CASSPRTGGAVDTEAFF
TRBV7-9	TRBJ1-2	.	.	TGTGCCAGCAGCTTACCAGGAGACTATGGCTACACCTTC	CASSLPGDYGYTF
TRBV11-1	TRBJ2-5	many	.	TGTGCCAGCAGCTTACCCGGGGGAAGGGTACCCTACCAAGAGACCCAGTACTTC	CASSLPGGRVPYQETQYF
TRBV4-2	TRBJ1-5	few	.	TGTGCCAGCAGCCAAAACCGGGACTTAAACTATCAGCCCCAGCATTTT	CASSQNRDLNYQPQHF
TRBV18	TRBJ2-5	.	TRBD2	TGTGCCAGCTCACAAGCGGCGGGAGCCTACCAAGAGACCCAGTACTTC	CASSQAAGAYQETQYF
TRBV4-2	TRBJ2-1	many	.	TGTGCCAGCAGCCAAGGGGTCGACTACAATGAGCAGTTCTTC	CASSQGVDYNEQFF
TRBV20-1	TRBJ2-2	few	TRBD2	TGCAGTGCTAGTCAAGGAGCGGGGGCAAACACCGGGGAGCTGTTTTTT	CSASQGAGANTGELFF
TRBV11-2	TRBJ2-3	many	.	TGTGCCAGCATACAGGGAATGGTCGGGAGCACAGATACGCAGTATTTT	CASIQGMVGSTDTQYF
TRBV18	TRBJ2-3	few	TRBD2	TGTGCCAGCTCACCAATCTCGGGAGGGACAGATACGCAGTATTTT	CASSPISGGTDTQYF
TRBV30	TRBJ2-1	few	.	TGTGCCTGGAGTGGTTCGACAGTGTCCTACAATGAGCAGTTCTTC	CAWSGSTVSYNEQFF
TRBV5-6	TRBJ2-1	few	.	TGTGCCAGCCAGGACCGCAGGGAATTCTTCAATGAGCAGTTCTTC	CASQDRREFFNEQFF
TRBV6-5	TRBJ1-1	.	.	TGTGCCAGCAGTTACTCGAACGTCGGTTACGGGAGGGAGTCCACTGAAGCTTTCTTT	CASSYSNVGYGRESTEAFF
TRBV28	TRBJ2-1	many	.	TGTGCCAGCAGTTTAAGTACCTACCGCTCCTACAATGAGCAGTTCTTC	CASSLSTYRSYNEQFF
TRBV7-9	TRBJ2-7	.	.	TGTGCCAGCAGCTTATCGTCCAGCGTCTGTTTATTC	CASSLSSSVCLF
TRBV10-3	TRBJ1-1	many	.	TGTGCCATCAGTGAGTCCCACGGGACGGGGAACACTGAAGCTTTCTTT	CAISESHGTGNTEAFF
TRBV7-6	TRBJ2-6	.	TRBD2	TGTGCCAGCAGCTTCCTAGCGGTCTCTGGGGCCAACGTCCTGACTTTC	CASSFLAVSGANVLTF
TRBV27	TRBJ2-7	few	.	TGTGCCAGCAGTTCCGACATCCTCTCCTACGAGCAGTACTTC	CASSSDILSYEQYF